This entry concerns a single T cell receptor beta chain. No antigen is known for it. The source of the sample is a study of T cell responses to AZD1222 COVID-19 vaccine. Trimming removed 1 base at V and 0 bases at J, with 7 bases between. The germline V gene has CDR1 SGHAT and CDR2 FQDESV (reference sequence). This CDR3 spans 15 amino acids. The repertoire was sequenced with immunoSEQ multiplex PCR; TCRdb's copy has only in-frame clones and lacks some. The sample lists tens of thousands of clones, about 80% occurring once. General observations from the study: In a largely white British group with more females than males, clonal diversity was possibly underestimated. Researchers took repertoire samples only after the peak T cell response had come. Dominant at 160-218 and 743-854, vaccine-associated CD4 TCRs also spanned spike.

J is TRBJ2-1 and V is TRBV11-1; D is ambiguous. The source of this sequence is an adult in good health. The sample was peripheral blood, taken on day 0 of AZD1222 vaccination. The CDR3 nucleotides are TGTGCCAGCAGCTTAGGGCAGCCCTCCTACAATGAGCAGTTCTTC. As protein: CASSLGQPSYNEQFF.